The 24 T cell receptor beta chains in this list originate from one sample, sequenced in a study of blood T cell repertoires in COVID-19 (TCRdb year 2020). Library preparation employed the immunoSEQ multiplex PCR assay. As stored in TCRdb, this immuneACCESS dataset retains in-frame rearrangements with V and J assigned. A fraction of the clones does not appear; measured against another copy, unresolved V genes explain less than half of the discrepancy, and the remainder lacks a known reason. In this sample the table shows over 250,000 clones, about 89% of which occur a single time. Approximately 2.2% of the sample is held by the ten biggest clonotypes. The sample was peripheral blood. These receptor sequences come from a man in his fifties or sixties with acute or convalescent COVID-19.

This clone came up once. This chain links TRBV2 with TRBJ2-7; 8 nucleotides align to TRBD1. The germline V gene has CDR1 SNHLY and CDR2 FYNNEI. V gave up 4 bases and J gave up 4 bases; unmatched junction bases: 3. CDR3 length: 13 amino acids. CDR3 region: CASSGTGRYEQYF. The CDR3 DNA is TGTGCCAGCAGTGGGACAGGGAGGTACGAGCAGTACTTC.

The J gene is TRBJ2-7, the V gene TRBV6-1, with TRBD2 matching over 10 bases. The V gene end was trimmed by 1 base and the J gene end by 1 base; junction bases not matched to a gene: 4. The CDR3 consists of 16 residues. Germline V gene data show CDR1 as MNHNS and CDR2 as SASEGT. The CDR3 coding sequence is TGTGCCAGCAGTGAAGGTAGCGGGGGGCCGTCCTACGAGCAGTACTTC. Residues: CASSEGSGGPSYEQYF.

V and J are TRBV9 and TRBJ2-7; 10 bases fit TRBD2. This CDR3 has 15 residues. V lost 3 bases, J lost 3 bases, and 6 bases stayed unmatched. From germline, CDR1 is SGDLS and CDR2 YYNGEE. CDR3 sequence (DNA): TGTGCCAGCAGCGAAGCGGGGGGGGTTATCTACGAGCAGTACTTC. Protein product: CASSEAGGVIYEQYF. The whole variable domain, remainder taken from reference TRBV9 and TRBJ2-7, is DSGVTQTPKHLITATGQRVTLRCSPRSGDLSVYWYQQSLDQGLQFLIQYYNGEERAKGNILERFSAQQFPDLHSELNLSSLELGDSALYFCASSEAGGVIYEQYFGPGTRLTVT.

In DNA, the CDR3 is TGTGCCAGCAGTCACCTTACTCGAAATGAGCAGTTCTTC. This sequence encodes CASSHLTRNEQFF. The chain uses TRBV6-5 and TRBJ2-1, with unresolved D. The CDR3 runs 13 residues. CDR1 is MNHEY and CDR2 is SVGAGI in the germline V gene. Trimming cost V 5 bases and J 7 bases, with 12 bases left between them.

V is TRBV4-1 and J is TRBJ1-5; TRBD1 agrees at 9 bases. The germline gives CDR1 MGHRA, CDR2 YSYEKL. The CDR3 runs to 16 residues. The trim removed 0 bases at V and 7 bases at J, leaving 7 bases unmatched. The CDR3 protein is CASSQDGQGIGQPQHF. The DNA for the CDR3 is TGCGCCAGCAGCCAAGACGGACAGGGGATCGGACAGCCCCAGCATTTT.

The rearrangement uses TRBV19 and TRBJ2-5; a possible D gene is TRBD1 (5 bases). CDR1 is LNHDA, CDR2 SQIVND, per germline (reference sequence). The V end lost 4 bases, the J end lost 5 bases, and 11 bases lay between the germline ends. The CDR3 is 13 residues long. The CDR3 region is CASSTRVRETQYF. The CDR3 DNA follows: TGTGCCAGTAGTACCAGGGTTCGCGAGACCCAGTACTTC.

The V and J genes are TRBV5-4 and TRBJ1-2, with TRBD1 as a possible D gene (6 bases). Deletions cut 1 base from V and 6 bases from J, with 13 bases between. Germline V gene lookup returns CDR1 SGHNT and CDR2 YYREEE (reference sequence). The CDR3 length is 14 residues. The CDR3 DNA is TGTGCCAGCAGCTTGCTGTGGGGGCGGGATGGCTACACCTTC. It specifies CASSLLWGRDGYTF.

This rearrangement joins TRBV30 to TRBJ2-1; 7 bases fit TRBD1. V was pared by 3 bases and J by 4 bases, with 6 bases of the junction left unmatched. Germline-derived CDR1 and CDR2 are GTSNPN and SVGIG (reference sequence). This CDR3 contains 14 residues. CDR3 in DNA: TGTGCCTGGAGCAGGGGGACACTTTACAATGAGCAGTTCTTC. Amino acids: CAWSRGTLYNEQFF. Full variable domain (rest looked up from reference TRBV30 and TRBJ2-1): SQTIHQWPATLVQPVGSPLSLECTVEGTSNPNLYWYRQAAGRGLQLLFYSVGIGQISSEVPQNLSASRPQDRQFILSSKKLLLSDSGFYLCAWSRGTLYNEQFFGPGTRLTVL.

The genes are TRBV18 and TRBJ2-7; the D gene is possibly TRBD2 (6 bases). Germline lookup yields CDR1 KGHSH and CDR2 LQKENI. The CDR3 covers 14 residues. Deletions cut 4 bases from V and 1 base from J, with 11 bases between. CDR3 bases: TGTGCCAGCTCACGGGGGGAAGGGTCCTACGAGCAGTACTTC. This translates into CASSRGEGSYEQYF. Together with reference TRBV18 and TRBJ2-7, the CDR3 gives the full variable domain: NAGVMQNPRHLVRRRGQEARLRCSPMKGHSHVYWYRQLPEEGLKFMVYLQKENIIDESGMPKERFSAEFPKEGPSILRIQQVVRGDSAAYFCASSRGEGSYEQYFGPGTRLTVT.

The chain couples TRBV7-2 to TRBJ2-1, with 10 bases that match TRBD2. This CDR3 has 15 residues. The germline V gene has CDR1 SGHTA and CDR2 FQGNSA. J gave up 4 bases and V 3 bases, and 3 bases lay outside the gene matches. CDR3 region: CASSFLAGVYNEQFF. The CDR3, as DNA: TGTGCCAGCAGCTTCCTAGCGGGGGTTTACAATGAGCAGTTCTTC.

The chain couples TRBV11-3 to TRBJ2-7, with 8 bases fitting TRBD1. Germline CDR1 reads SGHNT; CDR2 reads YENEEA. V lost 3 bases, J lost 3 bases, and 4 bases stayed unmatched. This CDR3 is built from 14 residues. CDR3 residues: CASSFGTGRYEQYF. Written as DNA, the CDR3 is TGTGCCAGCAGCTTTGGGACAGGTCGCTACGAGCAGTACTTC.

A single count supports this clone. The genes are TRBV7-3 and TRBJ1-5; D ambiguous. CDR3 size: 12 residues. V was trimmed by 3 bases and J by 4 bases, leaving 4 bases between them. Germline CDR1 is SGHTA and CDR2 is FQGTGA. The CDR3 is CASSFTNQPQHF. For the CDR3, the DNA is TGTGCCAGCAGCTTTACTAATCAGCCCCAGCATTTT.

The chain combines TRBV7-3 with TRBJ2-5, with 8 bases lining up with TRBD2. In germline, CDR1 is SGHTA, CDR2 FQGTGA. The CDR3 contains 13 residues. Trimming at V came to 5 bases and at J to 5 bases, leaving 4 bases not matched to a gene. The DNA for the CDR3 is TGTGCCAGCAGCCCCGGGGGGGGCGAGACCCAGTACTTC. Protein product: CASSPGGGETQYF.

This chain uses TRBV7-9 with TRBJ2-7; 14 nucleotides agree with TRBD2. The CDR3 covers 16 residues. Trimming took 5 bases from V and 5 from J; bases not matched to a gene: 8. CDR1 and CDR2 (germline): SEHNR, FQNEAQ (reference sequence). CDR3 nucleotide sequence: TGTGCCAGCAGCGCCAGACTAGCGGGGGGGCCCGACGAGCAGTACTTC. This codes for CASSARLAGGPDEQYF.

CDR3 in DNA: TGTGCCAGCAGTTCACGGACAGGGGGAAGAGGTTACACTGAAGCTTTCTTT. Its protein product is CASSSRTGGRGYTEAFF. The chain joins TRBV27 to TRBJ1-1; TRBD1 aligns across 10 bases. Unmatched junction bases numbered 11, after V lost 4 bases and J lost 3 bases. CDR1 MNHEY and CDR2 SMNVEV come from the germline V gene (reference sequence). This CDR3 contains 17 residues.

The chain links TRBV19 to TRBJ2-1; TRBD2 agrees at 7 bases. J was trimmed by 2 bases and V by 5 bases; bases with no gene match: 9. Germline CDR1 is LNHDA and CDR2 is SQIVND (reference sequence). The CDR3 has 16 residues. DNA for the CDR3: TGTGCCAGTAGTCCCTCGGGGGGTAGGACCTACAATGAGCAGTTCTTC. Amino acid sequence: CASSPSGGRTYNEQFF.

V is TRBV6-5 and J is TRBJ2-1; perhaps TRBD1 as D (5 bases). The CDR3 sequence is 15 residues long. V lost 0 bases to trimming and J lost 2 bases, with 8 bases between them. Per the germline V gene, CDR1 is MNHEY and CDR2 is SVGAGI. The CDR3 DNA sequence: TGTGCCAGCAGTTACTCGCCCAGGGCCTACAATGAGCAGTTCTTC. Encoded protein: CASSYSPRAYNEQFF.

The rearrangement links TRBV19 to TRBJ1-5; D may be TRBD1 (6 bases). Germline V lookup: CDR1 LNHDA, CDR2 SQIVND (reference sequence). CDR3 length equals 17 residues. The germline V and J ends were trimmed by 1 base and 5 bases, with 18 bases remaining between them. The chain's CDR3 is CASSIGRQGIQDQPQHF. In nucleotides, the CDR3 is TGTGCCAGTAGTATAGGGCGGCAGGGGATTCAGGATCAGCCCCAGCATTTT.

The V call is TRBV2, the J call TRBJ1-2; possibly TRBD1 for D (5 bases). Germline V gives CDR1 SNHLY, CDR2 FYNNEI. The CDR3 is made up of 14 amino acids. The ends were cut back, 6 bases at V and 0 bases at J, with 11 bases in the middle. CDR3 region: CASRGVRANYGYTF. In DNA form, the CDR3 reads TGTGCCAGCAGAGGGGTCAGAGCTAACTATGGCTACACCTTC.

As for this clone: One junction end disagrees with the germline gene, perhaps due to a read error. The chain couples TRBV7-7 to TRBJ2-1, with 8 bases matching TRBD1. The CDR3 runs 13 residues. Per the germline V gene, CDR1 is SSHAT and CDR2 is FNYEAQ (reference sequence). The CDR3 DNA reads TGTGCTAGCAGCTCCGACAGGGGCGGTGAGCAGTTCTTC. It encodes CASSSDRGGEQFF.

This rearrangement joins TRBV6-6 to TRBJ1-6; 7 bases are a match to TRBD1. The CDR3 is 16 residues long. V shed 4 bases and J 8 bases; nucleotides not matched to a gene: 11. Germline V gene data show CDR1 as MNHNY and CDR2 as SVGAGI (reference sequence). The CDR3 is CASSFLTGTEDSPLHF. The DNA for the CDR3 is TGTGCCAGCAGTTTCCTTACCGGGACAGAGGATTCACCCCTCCACTTT.

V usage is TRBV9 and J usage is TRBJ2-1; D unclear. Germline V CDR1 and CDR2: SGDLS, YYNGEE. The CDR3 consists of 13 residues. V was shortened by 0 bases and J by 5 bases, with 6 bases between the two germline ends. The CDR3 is CASSVEPDNEQFF. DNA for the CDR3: TGTGCCAGCAGCGTAGAGCCCGACAATGAGCAGTTCTTC. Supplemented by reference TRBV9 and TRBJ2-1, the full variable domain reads DSGVTQTPKHLITATGQRVTLRCSPRSGDLSVYWYQQSLDQGLQFLIQYYNGEERAKGNILERFSAQQFPDLHSELNLSSLELGDSALYFCASSVEPDNEQFFGPGTRLTVL.

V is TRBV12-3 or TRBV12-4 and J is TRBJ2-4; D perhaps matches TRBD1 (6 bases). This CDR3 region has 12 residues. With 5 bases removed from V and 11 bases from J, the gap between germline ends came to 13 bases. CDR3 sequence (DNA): TGTGCCAGCAGTAGGGACACTTTACTTCAGTACTTC. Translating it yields CASSRDTLLQYF.

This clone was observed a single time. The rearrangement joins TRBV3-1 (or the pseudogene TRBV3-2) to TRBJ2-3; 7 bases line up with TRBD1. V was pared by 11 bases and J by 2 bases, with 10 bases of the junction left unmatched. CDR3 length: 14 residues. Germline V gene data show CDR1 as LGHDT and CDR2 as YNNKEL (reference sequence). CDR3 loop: CAVSSDRSTDTQYF. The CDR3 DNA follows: TGTGCCGTCTCCTCGGACAGGTCCACAGATACGCAGTATTTT.